This T cell receptor beta chain was sequenced for a study of blood T cells in healthy people across ages. The use of a sample-barcoded 5' primer and a J-beta primer mix characterized a second PCR of roughly 7 to 11 cycles. One entry per CDR3 protein, called by TCRdb with MiXCR from the 5' RACE reads. Of some 1.7 million distinct CDR3 sequences listed, about 28% are singletons. Per the germline V gene, CDR1 is SGHVS and CDR2 is FQNEAQ. Trimming pared 0 bases from V and 2 bases from J, leaving 9 bases between. CDR3 length equals 15 residues. What was sequenced was blood. This TCR was sampled from a woman under 40 in good health. The V gene is TRBV7-8, the J gene TRBJ2-3; no firm D call. The CDR3 loop reads CASSLADSHTDTQYF. The CDR3 nucleotides are TGTGCCAGCAGCTTAGCGGATTCCCACACAGATACGCAGTATTTT.